The T cell receptor (beta chain) described here comes from a study of siplizumab effects on memory and regulatory T cells (dated by TCRdb to the late 2010s). In the study overall: The study examined how the anti-CD2 antibody siplizumab affects alloreactive T-cell subsets in allogeneic mixed lymphocyte reactions built from human PBMCs.

TCRbeta CDR3 sequencing was performed on sorted unstimulated T cells and on proliferating T cells recovered from mixed lymphocyte reactions. Fresh whole blood from about ten HLA-typed healthy donors served as the source for isolating PBMCs. Results and caveats for the whole study, not just this receptor: Because sequences at frequencies below about 10^-5 were poorly captured, only a minor fraction of alloreactive clones could be mapped back to unstimulated subsets. Among mappable alloreactive CD4+ clones, an average Treg-derived fraction of over 60% was observed with siplizumab, compared with roughly 27% in control reactions. About 80-96% of proliferating CD4+ or CD8+ clones could not be given a naive or memory phenotype. Siplizumab significantly reduced the cumulative frequency of alloreactive sequences traceable to unstimulated CD4+ memory T cells. No functional confirmation was obtained for the suppressive function of proliferating Tregs from siplizumab cultures. Compared with memory T cells, unstimulated naive T cells appeared more diverse, and naive cells seemed to make a substantial contribution to the alloresponse.

The method was the immunoSEQ multiplex PCR assay. Roughly 9.8 x 10^4 TCR templates per sample were assayed on the deep sequencing platform. Genomic DNA extracted from sorted T cells was used for TCRbeta CDR3 sequencing. In the source study's methods: The R programming language was used for clonal analysis of the TCRbeta CDR3 data. Unstimulated samples were compared with post-reaction CFSE-low samples to define alloreactive CD4+ and CD8+ clones. Regulatory or non-regulatory origin was assigned to alloreactive CD4+ clones by matching of sequences to sorted unstimulated Treg and non-Treg repertoires. The source is immuneACCESS, and TCRdb retained only in-frame sequences with V and J called. Part of the clones is not carried over; for the studies checked, unresolved V genes explain less than half of this, and the remainder is unexplained. V and J calls and clone size follow that table, whereas D and trimming were derived from the DNA. For this sample there are fewer than 80,000 clones; 93% appear just once. Clones ranked in the top ten supply around 5% of the sample.

Remarks on this clone: What this receptor recognizes is not known. No qualities accompany the bases; no much larger clone lies one base away.

The junction shows trimming of 8 bases on V and 7 bases on J, plus 23 bases between the germline ends. The germline V gene encodes CDR1 SNHLY and CDR2 FYNNEI. The CDR3 numbers 15 residues from cysteine through phenylalanine. Solely the CDR3 DNA is kept, with 45 bases framed from the first base. The V and J segments used are TRBV2 and TRBJ1-1, with no reliable assignment of the D segment. Source material: CD8+ T cells sorted from blood. This clonotype was sampled from a human donor in good health. The DNA sequence is as follows: TGTGCCAGCGACACCGGGCCTAACTCGGGGTATGAAGCTTTCTTT. Translation gives CASDTGPNSGYEAFF.